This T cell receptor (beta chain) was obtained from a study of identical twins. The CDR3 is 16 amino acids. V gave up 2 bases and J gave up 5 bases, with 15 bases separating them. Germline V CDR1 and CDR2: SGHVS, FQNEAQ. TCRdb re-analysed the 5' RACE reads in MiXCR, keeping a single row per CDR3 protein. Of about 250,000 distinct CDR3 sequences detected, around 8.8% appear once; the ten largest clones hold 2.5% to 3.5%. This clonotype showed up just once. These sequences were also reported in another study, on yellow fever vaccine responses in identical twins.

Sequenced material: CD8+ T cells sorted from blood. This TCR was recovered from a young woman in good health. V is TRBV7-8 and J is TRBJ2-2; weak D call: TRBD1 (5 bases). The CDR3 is CASSLLRQGGTGELFF. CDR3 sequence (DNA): TGTGCCAGCAGCTTACTCCGGCAGGGTGGGACCGGGGAGCTGTTTTTT. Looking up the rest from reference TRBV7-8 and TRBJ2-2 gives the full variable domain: GAGVSQSPRYKVAKRGQDVALRCDPISGHVSLFWYQQALGQGPEFLTYFQNEAQLDKSGLPSDRFFAERPEGSVSTLKIQRTQQEDSAVYLCASSLLRQGGTGELFFGEGSRLTVL.